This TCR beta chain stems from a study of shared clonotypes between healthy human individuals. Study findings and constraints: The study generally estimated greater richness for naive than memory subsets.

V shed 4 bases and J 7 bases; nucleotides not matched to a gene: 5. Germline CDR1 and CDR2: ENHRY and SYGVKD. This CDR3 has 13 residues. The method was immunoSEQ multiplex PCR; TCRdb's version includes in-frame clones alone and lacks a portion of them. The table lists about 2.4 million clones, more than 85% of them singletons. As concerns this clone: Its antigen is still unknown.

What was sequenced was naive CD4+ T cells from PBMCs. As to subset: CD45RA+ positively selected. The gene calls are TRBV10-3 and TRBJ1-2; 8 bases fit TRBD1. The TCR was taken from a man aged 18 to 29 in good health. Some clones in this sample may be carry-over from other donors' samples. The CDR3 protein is CAISGQGRIGYTF. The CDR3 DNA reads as TGTGCCATCAGTGGACAGGGGCGCATTGGCTACACCTTC.